A single sample is the source of the 6 T cell receptor beta chains below, sequenced in a study of blood T cells in healthy people across ages (dated by TCRdb to the mid-2010s). Library generation was performed with 5' RACE. TCRdb shows the sequencer as Illumina HiSeq 2500. A second 7 to 11 cycle PCR used a sample-barcoded 5' primer and a J-beta primer mix. TCRdb reanalyzed the raw reads on its own, using fastp at Q25 for trimming and MiXCR for clone calling, and kept in-frame beta chains. Rows are combined by CDR3 protein, so each entry shows the most common genes and DNA. This sample gives some 550,000 distinct CDR3 sequences in total; around 50% of them show up just once. 20% to 25% of the sample is held by the ten biggest clonotypes. The sequencing input was blood. Source of these receptors: a man at least 80 years old in good health.

The table lists this clonotype with a few counts. This chain joins TRBV3-1 and TRBJ2-5; D is ambiguous. V was cut by 0 bases and J by 2 bases, with 13 bases left in between. The CDR3 contains 16 residues. Germline CDR1 is LGHDT and CDR2 is YNNKEL (reference sequence). The DNA of the CDR3 is TGTGCCAGCAGCCAAGATAATCCTAGTCGGCAAGAGACCCAGTACTTC. This sequence encodes CASSQDNPSRQETQYF.

This clonotype showed up many times. The chain has TRBV7-2 and TRBJ2-7, with D hard to call. Germline V lookup: CDR1 SGHTA, CDR2 FQGNSA. The CDR3 is 14 amino acids. The V end lost 4 bases, the J end lost 0 bases, and 10 bases lay between the germline ends. This chain's CDR3 is CASSYRSSSYEQYF. Written as DNA, the CDR3 is TGTGCCAGCAGCTACCGCTCGAGCTCCTACGAGCAGTACTTC.

This clonotype occurred many times. The junction does not match germline at one end; this may be a read error. The chain recombines TRBV6-5 with TRBJ1-1; D gene unclear. The CDR3 length is 13 residues. Germline assignment: CDR1 MNHEY and CDR2 SVGAGI. The DNA of the CDR3 is TGTGCCAGCAGTGACTCGGTGAACACTGAAGCTTTCTTT. It specifies CASSDSVNTEAFF.

V gene TRBV4-1 combines with J gene TRBJ1-2, with D possibly TRBD1 on 5 matching bases. V lost 2 bases, J lost 3 bases, and 7 bases lay in between. This CDR3 region has 13 residues. Germline loops: CDR1 MGHRA, CDR2 YSYEKL. This CDR3 reads CASSQPGDYGYTF. In nucleotides, the CDR3 is TGCGCCAGCAGCCAACCGGGGGACTATGGCTACACCTTC.

V usage is TRBV20-1 and J usage is TRBJ1-1, with D unclear. V lost 1 base and J 4 bases, leaving 13 bases between the germline ends. This CDR3 has 14 amino acids. CDR1 and CDR2 from the germline V gene are DFQATT and SNEGSKA (reference sequence). The CDR3 loop reads CSARGPHRGTEAFF. Here the CDR3 DNA reads TGCAGTGCTAGAGGTCCTCATCGAGGCACTGAAGCTTTCTTT.

This clonotype was recorded a few times. The chain uses TRBV4-3 and TRBJ1-1; D might be TRBD1 (5 bases). The CDR3 sequence is 15 residues long. Trimming took 0 bases from V and 2 from J, leaving 10 bases between them. Germline CDR1 LGHNA, CDR2 YSLEER. The CDR3 protein is CASSQDQGANTEAFF. For the CDR3, the DNA is TGCGCCAGCAGCCAAGATCAAGGGGCCAACACTGAAGCTTTCTTT.